This record covers a single T cell receptor (beta chain). What it binds is unknown. The data are from a study of OX40 agonist ivuxolimab in advanced cancers. Points from the study as a whole: At 0.1 to 3.0 mg/kg and by week 6, CD4+ and CD8+ T cells in the blood had expanded clonally.

The assay was immunoSEQ multiplex PCR, and TCRdb's table has in-frame clones only and misses some. In the table there are 55,000 to 75,000 clones, 82% of which are singletons. CDR1 PRHDT and CDR2 FYEKMQ come from the germline V gene (reference sequence). This CDR3 has 16 residues. Trimming removed 5 bases from V and 4 bases from J; junction bases left unmatched: 12. The source is an adult with an advanced solid tumor such as melanoma, head and neck, liver or kidney cancer. The source was CD4+ or CD8+ T cells sorted from blood, collected in a trial of the OX40 agonist ivuxolimab. This chain uses TRBV13 with TRBJ2-7; 9 bases are shared with TRBD1. CDR3 nucleotides: TGTGCCAGCAGCCTAACGGCCGGGACAGGGCGATACGAGCAGTACTTC. The encoded protein is CASSLTAGTGRYEQYF.